The clone carrying this T cell receptor beta chain was seen more than once but under ten times. Its antigen is not identified. This record comes from a study of blood T cells in healthy people across ages. Drawing of peripheral blood yielded about 10 milliliters from each donor. With a J-beta primer mix and a sample-barcoded 5' primer, a second PCR ran roughly 6 to 12 cycles. MiXCR, run by TCRdb on the 5' RACE reads, gives a single entry per CDR3 protein. The data contain 650,000 to 900,000 distinct CDR3 sequences, around 62% of them seen just once; the ten biggest clones take up roughly a quarter. The CDR3 spans 13 residues. Trimming stripped 0 bases from V and 5 bases from J, with 10 bases between. Germline lookup yields CDR1 SQVTM and CDR2 ANQGSEA. Study observations and caveats: TCR beta diversity correlated strongly with naive T cell percentage. The long-lived group displayed more naive CD4+ cells, plus higher diversity, than the aged donors did. Diversity figures derived from one million T cells were judged to underestimate the true value.

The V and J genes are TRBV29-1 and TRBJ2-5; weak D call: TRBD1 (5 bases). Sequencing input: blood. The TCR sequence derives from a man under 40 in good health. The CDR3 nucleotides read TGCAGCGTTGAAGATCTTCCAGGGGAGACCCAGTACTTC. Translated, it gives CSVEDLPGETQYF.